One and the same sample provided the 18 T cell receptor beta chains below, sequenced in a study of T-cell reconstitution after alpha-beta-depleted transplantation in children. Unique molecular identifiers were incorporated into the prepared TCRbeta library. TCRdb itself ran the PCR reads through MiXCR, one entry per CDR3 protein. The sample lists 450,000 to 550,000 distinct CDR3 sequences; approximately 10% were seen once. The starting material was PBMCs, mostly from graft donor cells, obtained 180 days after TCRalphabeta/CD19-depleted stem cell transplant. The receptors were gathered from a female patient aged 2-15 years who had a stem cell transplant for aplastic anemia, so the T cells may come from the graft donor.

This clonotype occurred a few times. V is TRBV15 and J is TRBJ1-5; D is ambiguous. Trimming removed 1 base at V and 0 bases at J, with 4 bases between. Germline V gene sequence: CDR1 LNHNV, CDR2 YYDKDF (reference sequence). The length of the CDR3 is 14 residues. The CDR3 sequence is CATSRGNSNQPQHF. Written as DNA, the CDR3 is TGTGCCACCAGCAGAGGGAATAGCAATCAGCCCCAGCATTTT.

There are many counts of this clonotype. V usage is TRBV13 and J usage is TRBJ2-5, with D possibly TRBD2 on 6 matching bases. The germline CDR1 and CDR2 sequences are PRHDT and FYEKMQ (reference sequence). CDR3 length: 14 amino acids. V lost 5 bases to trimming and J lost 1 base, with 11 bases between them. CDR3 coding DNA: TGTGCCAGCAGCATCAGCGGGTTCCAAGAGACCCAGTACTTC. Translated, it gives CASSISGFQETQYF.

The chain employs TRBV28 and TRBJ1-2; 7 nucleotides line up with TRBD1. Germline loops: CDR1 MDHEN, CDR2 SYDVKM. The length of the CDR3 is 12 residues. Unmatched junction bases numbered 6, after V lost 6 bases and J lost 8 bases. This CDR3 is CASRVDRDGYTF. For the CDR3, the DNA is TGTGCCAGCAGGGTAGACAGGGACGGCTACACCTTC.

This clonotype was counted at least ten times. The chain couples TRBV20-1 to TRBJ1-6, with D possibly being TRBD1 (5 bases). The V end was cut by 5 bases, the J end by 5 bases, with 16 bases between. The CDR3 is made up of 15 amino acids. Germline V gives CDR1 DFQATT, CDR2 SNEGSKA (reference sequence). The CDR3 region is CSASGTIANNSPLHF. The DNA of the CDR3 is TGCAGTGCTTCCGGGACCATCGCCAATAATTCACCCCTCCACTTT.

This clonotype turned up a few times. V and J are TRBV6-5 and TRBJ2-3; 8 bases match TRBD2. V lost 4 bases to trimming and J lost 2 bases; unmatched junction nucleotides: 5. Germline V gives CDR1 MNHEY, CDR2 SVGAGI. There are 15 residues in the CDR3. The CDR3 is CASSFGLANTDTQYF. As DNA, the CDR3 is TGTGCCAGCAGTTTTGGACTAGCAAACACAGATACGCAGTATTTT.

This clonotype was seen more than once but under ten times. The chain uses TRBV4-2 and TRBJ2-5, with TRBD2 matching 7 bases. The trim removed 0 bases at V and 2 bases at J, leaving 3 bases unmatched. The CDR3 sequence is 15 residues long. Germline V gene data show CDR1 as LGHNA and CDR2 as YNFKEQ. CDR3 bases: TGTGCCAGCAGCCAAGATCGGGAGGTACAAGAGACCCAGTACTTC. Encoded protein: CASSQDREVQETQYF.

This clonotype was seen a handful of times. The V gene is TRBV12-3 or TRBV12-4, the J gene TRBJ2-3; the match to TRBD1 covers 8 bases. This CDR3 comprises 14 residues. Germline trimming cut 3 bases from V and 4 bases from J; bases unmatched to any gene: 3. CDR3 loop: CASSFDRGPDTQYF. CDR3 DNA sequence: TGTGCCAGCAGTTTTGACAGGGGACCAGATACGCAGTATTTT.

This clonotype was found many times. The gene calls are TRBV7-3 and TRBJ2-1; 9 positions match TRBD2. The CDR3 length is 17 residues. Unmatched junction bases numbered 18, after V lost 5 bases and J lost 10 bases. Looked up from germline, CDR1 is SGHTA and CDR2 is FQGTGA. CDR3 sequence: CASSKGWAGGPPHEQFF. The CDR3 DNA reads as TGTGCCAGCAGCAAAGGCTGGGCGGGAGGGCCCCCCCACGAGCAGTTCTTC.

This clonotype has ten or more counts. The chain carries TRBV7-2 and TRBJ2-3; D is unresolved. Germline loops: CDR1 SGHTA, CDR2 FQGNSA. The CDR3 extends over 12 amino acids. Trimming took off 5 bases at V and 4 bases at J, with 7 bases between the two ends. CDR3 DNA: TGTGCCAGCAGCCTCCCCGCAGATACGCAGTATTTT. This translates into CASSLPADTQYF.

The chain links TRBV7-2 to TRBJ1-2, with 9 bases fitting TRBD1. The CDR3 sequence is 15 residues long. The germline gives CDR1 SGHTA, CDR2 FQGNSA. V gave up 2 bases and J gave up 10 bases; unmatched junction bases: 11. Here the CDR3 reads CASSLKPTGGVVYTF. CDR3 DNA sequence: TGTGCCAGCAGCTTAAAGCCGACAGGGGGGGTTGTCTACACCTTC.

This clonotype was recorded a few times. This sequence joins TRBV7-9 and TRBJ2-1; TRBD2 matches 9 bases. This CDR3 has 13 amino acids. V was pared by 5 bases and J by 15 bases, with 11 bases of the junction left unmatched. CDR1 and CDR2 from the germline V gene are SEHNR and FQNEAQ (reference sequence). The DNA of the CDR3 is TGTGCCAGCAGCCGCGAAACCGGGACTAGCTGGTTCTTC. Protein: CASSRETGTSWFF.

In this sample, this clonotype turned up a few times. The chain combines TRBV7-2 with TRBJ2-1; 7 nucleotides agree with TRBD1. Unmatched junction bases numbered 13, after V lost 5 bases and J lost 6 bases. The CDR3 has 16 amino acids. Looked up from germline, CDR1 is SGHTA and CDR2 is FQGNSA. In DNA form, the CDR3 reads TGTGCCAGCAGCCCCCGACAGGGTTGGGAAAGCAATGAGCAGTTCTTC. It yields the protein CASSPRQGWESNEQFF.

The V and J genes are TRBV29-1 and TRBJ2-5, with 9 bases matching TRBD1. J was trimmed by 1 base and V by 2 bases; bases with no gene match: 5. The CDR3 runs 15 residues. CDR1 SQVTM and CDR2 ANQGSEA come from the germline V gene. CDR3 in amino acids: CSVEPLQGAQETQYF. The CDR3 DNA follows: TGCAGCGTTGAACCCCTACAGGGGGCCCAAGAGACCCAGTACTTC.

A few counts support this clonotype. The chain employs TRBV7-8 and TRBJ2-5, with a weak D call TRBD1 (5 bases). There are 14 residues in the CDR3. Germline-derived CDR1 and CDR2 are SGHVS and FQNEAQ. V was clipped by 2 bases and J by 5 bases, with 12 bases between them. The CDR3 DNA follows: TGTGCCAGCAGCTTACGGGCAGGGTTGGAGACCCAGTACTTC. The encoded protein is CASSLRAGLETQYF.

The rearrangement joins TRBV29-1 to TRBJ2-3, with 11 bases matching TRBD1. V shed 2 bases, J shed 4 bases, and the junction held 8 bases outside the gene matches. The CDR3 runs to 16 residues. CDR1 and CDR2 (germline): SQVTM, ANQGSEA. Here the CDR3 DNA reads TGCAGCGTTGAACTGACCGGGACAGGGGGAGCAGATACGCAGTATTTT. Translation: CSVELTGTGGADTQYF.

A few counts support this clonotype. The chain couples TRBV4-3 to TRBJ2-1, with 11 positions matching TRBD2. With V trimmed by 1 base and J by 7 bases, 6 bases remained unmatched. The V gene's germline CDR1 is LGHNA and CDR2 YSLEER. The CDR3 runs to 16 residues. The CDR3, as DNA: TGCGCCAGCAGCCAAGGGGCGGGACTAGCGGTTAATGAGCAGTTCTTC. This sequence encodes CASSQGAGLAVNEQFF.

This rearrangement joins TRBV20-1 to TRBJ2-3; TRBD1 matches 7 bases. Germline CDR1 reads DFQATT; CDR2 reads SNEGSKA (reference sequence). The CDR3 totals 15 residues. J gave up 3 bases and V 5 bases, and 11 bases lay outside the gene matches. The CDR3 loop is CSAPPGQLGTDTQYF. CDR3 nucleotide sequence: TGCAGTGCTCCCCCGGGACAGTTGGGGACAGATACGCAGTATTTT.

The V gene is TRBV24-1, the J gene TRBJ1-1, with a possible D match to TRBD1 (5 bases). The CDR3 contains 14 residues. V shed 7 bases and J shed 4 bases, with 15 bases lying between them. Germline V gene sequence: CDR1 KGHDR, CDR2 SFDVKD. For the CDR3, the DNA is TGTGCCACCAGGCCCCTCCAGGGTTGCACTGAAGCTTTCTTT. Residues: CATRPLQGCTEAFF.